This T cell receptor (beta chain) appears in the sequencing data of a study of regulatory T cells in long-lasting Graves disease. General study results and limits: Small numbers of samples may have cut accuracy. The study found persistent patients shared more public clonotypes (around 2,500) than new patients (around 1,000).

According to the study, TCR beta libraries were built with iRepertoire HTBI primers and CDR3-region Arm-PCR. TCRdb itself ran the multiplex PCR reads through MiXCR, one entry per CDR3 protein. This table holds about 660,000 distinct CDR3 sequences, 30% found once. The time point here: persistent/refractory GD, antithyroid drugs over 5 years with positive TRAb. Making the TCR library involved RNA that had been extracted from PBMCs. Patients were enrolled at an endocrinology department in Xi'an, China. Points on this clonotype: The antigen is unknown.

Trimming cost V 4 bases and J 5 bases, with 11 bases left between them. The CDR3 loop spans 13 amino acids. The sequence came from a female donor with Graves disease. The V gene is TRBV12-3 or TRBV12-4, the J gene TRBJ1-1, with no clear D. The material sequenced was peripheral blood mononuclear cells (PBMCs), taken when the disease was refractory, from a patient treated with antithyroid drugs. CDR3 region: CASSYRVGTEAFF. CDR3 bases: TGTGCCAGCAGTTACAGAGTCGGGACTGAAGCTTTCTTT.